What follows describes a single TCR beta chain. Antigen unknown. A clone one base away is much larger, so this may be a read error. This sample was taken from a study of molecular identifiers for immune sequencing clone quantification. Study outcomes and limitations: Detecting spiked Jurkat TCR RNA from one cell among about a million naive cells was reportedly possible. Clones above 20 RNA copies held over 97% of effector molecules, under 1% in naive cells.

TCRdb reprocessed the PCR reads via MiXCR and lists one record per CDR3 protein. The sample records 400,000 to 600,000 distinct CDR3 sequences, around 23% being singletons. Naive CD8 libraries came from about 20,000 to 1,000,000 sorted cells with 10%, 30% or 50% RNA. The sequenced material came from naive CD8+ T cells from blood, with Jurkat cell RNA spiked in. As to subset: FACS-sorted CD8+CD4-CCR7+CD45RA+ naive T cells. The receptor was isolated from a human donor in good health. Some libraries in this study had Jurkat cell RNA spiked in.

The chain's CDR3 is CASSLLAGGQYEQYF. The DNA for the CDR3 is TGTGCCAGCAGTTTATTGGCAGGGGGACAGTACGAGCAGTACTTC. The J gene is TRBJ2-7, the V gene TRBV27; 7 nucleotides agree with TRBD1. The CDR3 extends over 15 amino acids. Germline V CDR1 and CDR2: MNHEY, SMNVEV (reference sequence). Trimming removed 1 base from V and 4 bases from J; junction bases left unmatched: 7.